This T cell receptor (beta chain) was identified in a study of technical replicates of blood from a handful of donors. This CDR3 spans 14 amino acids. Unmatched junction bases numbered 2, after V lost 6 bases and J lost 1 base. The germline CDR1 and CDR2 sequences are MRHNA and SNTAGT. Produced via immunoSEQ multiplex PCR; TCRdb's table is partial and in-frame only. The sample records some 87,000 clones, 96% being singletons. This sequence joins TRBV6-4 and TRBJ2-2; TRBD2 matches 7 bases. The clonotype comes from a human donor in good health. The sequenced sample consisted of T cells isolated from PBMCs. CDR3 region: CASRTSWNTGELFF. CDR3 nucleotides: TGTGCCAGCAGGACTAGCTGGAACACCGGGGAGCTGTTTTTT.